This is a list of T cell receptor beta chains from one sample in a study of control samples from healthy donors and cancer patients. Profiling relied on immunoSEQ multiplex PCR, and the TCRdb table lists in-frame clones only, not all of them. This sample has about 89,000 clones, with around nine tenths found just once. The sample taken for sequencing was blood. These receptors originate from a man aged 25 to 45 in good health. CDR3s include the opening cysteine and the closing phenylalanine or tryptophan. The D gene is left open where the match is weak. The listing skips clone size in some rows; elsewhere it reads once, few, many or a size class.

TRBJ1-1 | TRBV6-5 | . | . | TGTGCCAGCAGGGGTTACGAGGAGGAGTCCACTGAAGCTTTCTTT | CASRGYEEESTEAFF
TRBJ2-2 | TRBV7-8 | TRBD1 | . | TGTGCCAGCAGCGCCAGGGGGCTGGACACCGGGGAGCTGTTTTTT | CASSARGLDTGELFF
TRBJ1-1 | TRBV10-2 | . | . | TGCGCCAGCAGTGGAGCAGGGGAAAAGGCTGAAGCCTTCTTT | CASSGAGEKAEAFF
TRBJ2-7 | TRBV6-5 | . | . | TGTGCCAGCAGTTACATGAACGAGCAGTACTTC | CASSYMNEQYF
TRBJ2-2 | TRBV5-6 | . | . | TGTGCCAGCAGCTTGGGTGGCTGGGACACCGGGGAGCTGTTTTTT | CASSLGGWDTGELFF
TRBJ2-7 | TRBV3-1/TRBV3-2 | TRBD2 | . | TGTGCCAGCAGCCAAGCTCCAGCGGGGGAGTCCGAGCAGTACTTC | CASSQAPAGESEQYF
TRBJ2-1 | TRBV6-4 | . | . | TGTGCCAGCAGTGCCTTAGGACAGAATGAGCAGTTCTTC | CASSALGQNEQFF
TRBJ2-1 | TRBV5-6 | TRBD2 | . | TGTGCCAGCAGCCCCCGGACTAGGGCCTACAATGAGCAGTTCTTC | CASSPRTRAYNEQFF
TRBJ2-7 | TRBV7-7 | . | . | TGTGCTAGCAGCCGAGGGGGATCGACCTACGAGCAGTACTTC | CASSRGGSTYEQYF
TRBJ1-5 | TRBV2 | TRBD1 | . | TGTGCCAGCAGGAAGGGACAGGGGATAAATCAGCCCCAGCATTTT | CASRKGQGINQPQHF
TRBJ2-5 | TRBV18 | . | . | TGTGCCAGCTCACCACCTGGGCAGGCCATCCGGACCCAGTACTTC | CASSPPGQAIRTQYF
TRBJ2-3 | TRBV27 | TRBD2 | once | TGTGCCAGCAGGATCACTAGCGGGGGGTTCTTTAGCACAGATACGCAGTATTTT | CASRITSGGFFSTDTQYF
TRBJ1-1 | TRBV5-1 | . | . | TGCGCCAGCAGCACTGACCGACTCGGCACTGAAGCTTTCTTT | CASSTDRLGTEAFF
TRBJ2-7 | TRBV21-1 | . | . | TGTGCCAGCACCTACGACAGTCGGCCCCACGAGCAGTACTTC | CASTYDSRPHEQYF
TRBJ1-4 | TRBV5-8 | TRBD1 | . | TGTGCCAGCAGCTCGGGGGCCGGGACAGGGGGACTTAATGAAAAACTGTTTTTT | CASSSGAGTGGLNEKLFF
TRBJ1-2 | TRBV6-1 | TRBD1 | once | TGTGCCAGCAGTGAAGCGACAGGGGCCTACTATGGCTACACCTTC | CASSEATGAYYGYTF
TRBJ1-1 | TRBV9 | . | once | TGTGCCAGCGGCCCTCGACAGGAGAACACTGAAGCTTTCTTT | CASGPRQENTEAFF
TRBJ1-5 | TRBV10-3 | . | . | TGTGCCATCGGGGATCAGCCCCAGCATTTT | CAIGDQPQHF
TRBJ1-2 | TRBV27 | TRBD1 | . | TGTGCCAGCAGGCTGACAGGGGGTAACTATGGCTACACCTTC | CASRLTGGNYGYTF
TRBJ1-1 | TRBV3-1/TRBV3-2 | . | once | TGTGCCAGCAGTCGAAGGACTGAAGCTTTCTTT | CASSRRTEAFF
TRBJ2-5 | TRBV11-2 | . | once | TGTGCCAGCAGCTTATCGGGGGGCTACCAAGAGACCCAGTACTTC | CASSLSGGYQETQYF
TRBJ2-2 | TRBV3-1/TRBV3-2 | TRBD2 | . | TGTGCCAGCAGCCAAGACGGACTAGCGGGAGGCACCGGGGAGCTGTTTTTT | CASSQDGLAGGTGELFF
TRBJ2-7 | TRBV29-1 | . | . | TGCAGCGTTTTGACAGATCTAAGCTCCTACGAGCAGTACTTC | CSVLTDLSSYEQYF
TRBJ2-3 | TRBV9 | TRBD2 | . | TGTGCCAGCAGCGTAGGGACTAGCGGTGCAGATACGCAGTATTTT | CASSVGTSGADTQYF
TRBJ2-7 | TRBV12-3/TRBV12-4 | TRBD2 | once | TGTGCCAGCAGTCCGGGGGGGGAGCAGTACTTC | CASSPGGEQYF
TRBJ1-2 | TRBV18 | . | . | TGTGCCAGCTCACCAGCGGGGATTGGAGGCTACACCTTC | CASSPAGIGGYTF
TRBJ1-6 | TRBV4-2 | . | . | TGTGCCAGCAGCCAAGAGAGTGTGGGGGAATATCATTCACCCCTCCACTTT | CASSQESVGEYHSPLHF
TRBJ2-3 | TRBV24-1 | . | . | TGTGCCACCAGTGTACAGGGCAGCACAGATACGCAGTATTTT | CATSVQGSTDTQYF